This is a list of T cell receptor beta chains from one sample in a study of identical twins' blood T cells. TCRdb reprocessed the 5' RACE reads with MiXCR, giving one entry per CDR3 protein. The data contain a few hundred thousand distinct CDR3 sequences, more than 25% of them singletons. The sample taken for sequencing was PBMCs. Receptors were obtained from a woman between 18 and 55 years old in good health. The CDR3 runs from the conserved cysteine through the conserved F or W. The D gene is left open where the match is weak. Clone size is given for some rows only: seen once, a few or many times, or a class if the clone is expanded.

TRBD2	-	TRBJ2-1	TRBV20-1	TGCAGTGCTAGAAACTGGGCTAGCGGGGGGAGAAATGAGCAGTTCTTC	CSARNWASGGRNEQFF
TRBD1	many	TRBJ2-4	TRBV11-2	TGTGCCAGCAGCTTGATGGGACAGGGCTTAGCCAAAAACATTCAGTACTTC	CASSLMGQGLAKNIQYF
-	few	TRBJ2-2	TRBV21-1	TGTGCCAGCAGCACGTACTTAATTGGTAGCGGGAGGGCCAACGGGGAGCTGTTTTTT	CASSTYLIGSGRANGELFF
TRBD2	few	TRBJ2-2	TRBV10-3	TGTGCCATCAGTGGGGCTAGCGGCAACACCGGGGAGCTGTTTTTT	CAISGASGNTGELFF
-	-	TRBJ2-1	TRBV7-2	TGTGCCAGCAGCGCACAGCTAGCAAGTGAGCAGTTCTTC	CASSAQLASEQFF
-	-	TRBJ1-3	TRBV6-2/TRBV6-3	TGTGTCAGCAGGCCGGCCTCCAGAGGCAACACCATATATTTT	CVSRPASRGNTIYF
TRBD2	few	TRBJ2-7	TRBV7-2	TGTGCCAGCAGACCTGGACTAGCGAGGGCCTACGAGCAGTACTTC	CASRPGLARAYEQYF
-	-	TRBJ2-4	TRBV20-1	TGCAGTGCTGACTCAATGACCAAAAACATTCAGTACTTC	CSADSMTKNIQYF
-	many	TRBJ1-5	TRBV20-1	TGCAGTGCTAGAGTGTGGAATCAGCCCCAGCATTTT	CSARVWNQPQHF
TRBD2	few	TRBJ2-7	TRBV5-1	TGCGCCAGCACCGACCAGCGGGAGGTTCCCTACGAGCAGTACTTC	CASTDQREVPYEQYF
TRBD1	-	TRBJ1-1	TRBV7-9	TGTGCCAGCAGCTTGAAGGACAGGGGCACTGAAGCTTTCTTT	CASSLKDRGTEAFF
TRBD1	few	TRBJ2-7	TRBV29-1	TGCAGCGTTCTAGACAGGGGTACCTACGAGCAGTACTTC	CSVLDRGTYEQYF
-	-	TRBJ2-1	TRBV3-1	TGTGCCAGCAGTCACGGGGTCGCCTTGGGCAATGAGCAGTTCTTC	CASSHGVALGNEQFF
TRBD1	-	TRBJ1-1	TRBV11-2	TGTGCCAGCAGCTTAGATAGAGGGACAGGATCTTTCTTT	CASSLDRGTGSFF
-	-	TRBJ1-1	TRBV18	TGTGCCAGCTCCCCCCCCTCCCTGGGGAACACTGAAGCTTTCTTT	CASSPPSLGNTEAFF
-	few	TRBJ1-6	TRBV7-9	TGTGCCAGCAGCGACAGCGGCTCCTATAATTCACCCCTCCACTTT	CASSDSGSYNSPLHF
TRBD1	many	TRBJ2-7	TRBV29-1	TGCAGCGTTGATGGGCAGGGGGACGAGCAGTACTTC	CSVDGQGDEQYF
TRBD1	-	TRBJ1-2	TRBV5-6	TGTGCCAGTAGCTTTGTTTTAATAGGGACAGATGGCTACACCTTC	CASSFVLIGTDGYTF
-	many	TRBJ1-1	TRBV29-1	TGCAGCGTTGAACGAGGGAGTTCGAACACTGAAGCTTTCTTT	CSVERGSSNTEAFF